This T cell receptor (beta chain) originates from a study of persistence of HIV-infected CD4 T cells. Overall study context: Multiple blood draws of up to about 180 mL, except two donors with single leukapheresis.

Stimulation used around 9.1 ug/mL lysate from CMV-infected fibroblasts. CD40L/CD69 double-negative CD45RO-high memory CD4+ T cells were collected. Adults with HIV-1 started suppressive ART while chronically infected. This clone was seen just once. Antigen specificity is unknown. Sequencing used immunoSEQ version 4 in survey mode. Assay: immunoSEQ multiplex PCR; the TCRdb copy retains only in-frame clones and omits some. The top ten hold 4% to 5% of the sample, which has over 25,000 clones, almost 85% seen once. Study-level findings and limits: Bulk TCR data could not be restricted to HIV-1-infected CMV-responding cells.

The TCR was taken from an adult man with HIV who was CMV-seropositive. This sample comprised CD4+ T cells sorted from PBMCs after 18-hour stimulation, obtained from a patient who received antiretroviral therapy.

CDR3 nucleotides: TGTGCCACCAGTGACTCGACTAGCGGGGGAGATACGCAGTATTTT. Translated, it gives CATSDSTSGGDTQYF. The chain combines TRBV24-1 with TRBJ2-3, with 12 bases lining up with TRBD2. V was pared by 4 bases and J by 5 bases, with 3 bases of the junction left unmatched. The CDR3 length is 15 residues. Germline V gene sequence: CDR1 KGHDR, CDR2 SFDVKD.